This record looks at one TCR beta chain sequence and its context. The sample is drawn from a study of blood T cell repertoires in COVID-19. Study as a whole: The samples span acute and convalescent COVID-19 from the United States, Italy and Spain. T cells, B-cell-depleted T cells, or PBMCs supplied cDNA or gDNA.

Per the authors' pipeline: Reference gene primers were amplified, and this amplification served to estimate nucleated cell counts. Sequenced by immunoSEQ multiplex PCR; TCRdb stores in-frame clones only, minus some. From that table come the V and J calls and clone size; the DNA was used to work out D and trimming. Here the sample spans around 130,000 clones, 65% to 85% being singletons. V was clipped by 2 bases and J by 7 bases; unmatched bases: 6. Germline V lookup: CDR1 MNHEY, CDR2 SMNVEV (reference sequence). The CDR3 contains 15 residues. The rearrangement links TRBV27 to TRBJ1-4; 8 bases line up with TRBD1. The TCR was taken from a woman in her sixties or seventies with acute or convalescent COVID-19. Sequenced sample: peripheral blood. The CDR3 sequence: CASSLRGDRTEKLFF. DNA of the CDR3: TGTGCCAGCAGTTTACGGGGGGACAGGACTGAAAAACTGTTTTTT.